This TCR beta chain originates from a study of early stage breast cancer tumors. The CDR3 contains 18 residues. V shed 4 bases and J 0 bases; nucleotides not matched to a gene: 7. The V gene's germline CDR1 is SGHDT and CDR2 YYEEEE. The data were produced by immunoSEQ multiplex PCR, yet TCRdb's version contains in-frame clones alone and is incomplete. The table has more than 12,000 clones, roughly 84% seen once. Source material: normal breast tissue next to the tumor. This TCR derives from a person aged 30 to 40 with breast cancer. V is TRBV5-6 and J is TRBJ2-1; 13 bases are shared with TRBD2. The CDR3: CASSRGLAGWSSYNEQFF. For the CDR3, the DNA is TGTGCCAGCAGCAGGGGACTAGCGGGATGGAGCTCCTACAATGAGCAGTTCTTC.